This T cell receptor (beta chain) derives from a study of cytomegalovirus exposure and HLA in healthy donors. The V segment lost 0 bases and the J segment 3 bases; nucleotides outside the gene matches: 3. From germline, CDR1 is SGHDT and CDR2 YYEEEE. This CDR3 has 15 residues. As concerns this clone: Its antigen is undetermined.

The PCR employed 60 Vbeta primers together with 13 Jbeta primers. Sequencing used immunoSEQ multiplex PCR; TCRdb keeps in-frame clones, though not all of them. The data contain about 160,000 clones, over 75% of them seen just once; the ten biggest clones take up 4.3%. General study points: It has been reported that TCR beta sequences accurately predicted the HLA-A and HLA-B alleles of most subjects. The classifier was said to identify cytomegalovirus status with high specificity and sensitivity. A few CMV-associated chains were confirmed in vitro to be specific for CMV antigens. Across HLA loci, a later analysis found differing TCR association rates, with DRB1 most and HLA-C fewest.

This clonotype was sampled from a man in his forties or fifties in good health and CMV-seronegative. Sequencing was performed on PBMCs. The rearrangement uses TRBV5-6 and TRBJ2-7; TRBD1 agrees at 10 bases. CDR3 coding DNA: TGTGCCAGCAGCTTGGGGGGGACAGGGGTCTACGAGCAGTACTTC. This sequence encodes CASSLGGTGVYEQYF.